This TCR beta chain comes out of a study of blood T cell repertoires in COVID-19 (TCRdb year 2020). For the wider study: Collaborator samples came from the United States, Italy and Spain and covered acute and convalescent phases of COVID-19. The material from the prospective study consisted of cDNA or gDNA derived from T cells, B-cell-depleted T cells, or PBMCs. The repertoires were released in a freely available public database intended as a resource for research on the immune response to SARS-CoV-2. Where HLA class I and class II types were available, the types were taken from metadata supplied by the sample provider, not from assay-based typing. Subjects who had been exposed to COVID-19, were actively infected with it, or had recovered from it provided the deeply sampled blood TCRbeta repertoires that made up the dataset. Sample metadata almost always included a de-identified subject ID, COVID-19 status, age in years and sex. Samples came from the ongoing ImmuneRACE study (first 160 participants) plus 1,254 subjects from 6 global collaborators. What the authors observed across the whole study: The quantity of clinical and demographic metadata differed by source and by participant and was supplied without curation.

TCRbeta CDR3 regions were amplified from genomic DNA using the immunoSEQ Assay, a bias-controlled multiplex PCR. Concerning the study's data processing: Nucleated cell counts per sample were estimated from amplification of reference gene primers within the assay. To quantify the absolute abundance of each unique TCRbeta CDR3 rearrangement, sequence reads were collapsed and filtered. Productive Simpson clonality was computed per sample as the square root of Simpson's diversity index over productive rearrangements. The source is immuneACCESS, and TCRdb retained only in-frame sequences with V and J called. Part of the clones is not carried over; for the studies checked, unresolved V genes explain less than half of this, and the remainder is unexplained. Clone size and the V and J calls come from that table; the DNA yielded D and trimming. This sample comprises 200,000 to 250,000 clones, more than 85% of them detected only once. The ten biggest clones cover about a tenth of the sample.

One collaborating source in Seattle enrolled patients during active infection and followed them longitudinally through the course of disease. The collaborating institutions used their own protocols to collect whole blood in K2EDTA tubes. Collaborator samples were shipped for TCRbeta analysis as frozen whole blood, isolated PBMCs, or DNA extracted from either sample type. Of note for this clone: Its antigen is not yet known. No much larger clone is present one base from it, and per-base qualities are unavailable.

Sequenced material: peripheral blood. The receptor was isolated from a woman in her forties or fifties with COVID-19, enrolled during active disease.

The CDR3 has the sequence CASSSQPSSGGNNEQFF. The DNA is TGTGCCAGCAGCTCCCAGCCTAGCTCCGGAGGTAACAATGAGCAGTTCTTC. The sequence links TRBV9 to TRBJ2-1; a tentative D call is TRBD2 (5 bases match). Inclusive of the bounding cysteine and phenylalanine, the CDR3 is 17 residues long. Of the read, only the CDR3 DNA is kept; its 51 bases are in frame from base 1. For CDR1 and CDR2, the germline V gene lists SGDLS and YYNGEE. V drops 4 bases and J drops 5 bases, leaving 22 bases in between.